This is a list of T cell receptor beta chains from one sample in a study of identical twins. TCRdb re-analysed the 5' RACE reads in MiXCR, keeping a single row per CDR3 protein. The sample has 400,000 to 650,000 distinct CDR3 sequences, approximately 22% seen once. Separately, the same data were catalogued under a study of T cells expressing NK-cell markers.

The sequenced material came from CD4+ T cells sorted from blood. These receptors all come from a woman aged 18-29 years in good health. CDR3s leave out the opening cysteine and the closing phenylalanine or tryptophan.

>TRBV7-9|TRBJ2-3
ASSPRGVTDTQY
>TRBV6-1|TRBJ1-2
ASSRRGRYYGYT
>TRBV6-5|TRBJ1-6
ASSYSEQGNSPLH
>TRBV5-1|TRBJ2-7
ASSRILAGEQY
>TRBV6-2/TRBV6-3|TRBJ2-3
ASSDHHTDTQY
>TRBV6-5|TRBJ2-5
ASSYTGTGLEETQY
>TRBV28|TRBJ2-1
ATSSGSGSFGEQF
>TRBV7-2|TRBJ1-1
ASSLAGRGDTEAF
>TRBV25-1|TRBJ2-7
ASMDNSYEQY
>TRBV27|TRBJ1-2
ASRPDRWAGYT
>TRBV11-2|TRBJ2-7
ASSLVSGIPPYEQY
>TRBV7-2|TRBJ2-4
ASSPGGGGIQY
>TRBV20-1|TRBJ1-1
SARDGGRNTEAF
>TRBV3-1|TRBJ2-1
ASSHLAGENEQF
>TRBV5-1|TRBJ2-5
ASSPSGRAETQY
>TRBV15|TRBJ2-1
ATSTDRGQYEQF
>TRBV18|TRBJ2-5
ASSPPPRGRETQY
>TRBV12-3/TRBV12-4|TRBJ1-2
ASRRPGGGYT
>TRBV5-5|TRBJ1-4
ASSARQFNEKLF
>TRBV20-1|TRBJ2-3
SARDLGGPTTDTQY
>TRBV3-1|TRBJ2-7
ASSRGDSSYEQY
>TRBV20-1|TRBJ1-3
SANKGNTIY
>TRBV6-5|TRBJ1-2
ASSYGLSGFGYT
>TRBV20-1|TRBJ2-2
SATTSGRGTGELF
>TRBV6-1|TRBJ1-2
ASRTLGTGYGYT
>TRBV20-1|TRBJ2-1
SALLGGREQF
>TRBV5-1|TRBJ2-3
ASSFELAGGNTQY
>TRBV4-1|TRBJ1-1
ASSPVTVTNTEAF
>TRBV7-2|TRBJ2-1
ASSGTAYNEQF
>TRBV7-9|TRBJ2-2
ASSAGREYGELF
>TRBV5-1|TRBJ2-4
ASSPRGEGIQY
>TRBV20-1|TRBJ1-3
SATSGTSGNTIY
>TRBV7-2|TRBJ2-2
ASSSTSLGPGELF
>TRBV6-6|TRBJ2-2
ASRGPGELF
>TRBV7-9|TRBJ1-5
ASSAGGGGSNQPQH
>TRBV20-1|TRBJ2-3
SATSVDTQY
>TRBV12-3/TRBV12-4|TRBJ1-3
ASSAIRAGGNTIY
>TRBV4-3|TRBJ2-7
ASSHSTGDYEQY
>TRBV4-3|TRBJ1-2
ASSQDRRRLGYT
>TRBV7-2|TRBJ2-2
ASSPQLNTGELF
>TRBV20-1|TRBJ2-7
SATGTLATLYEQY
>TRBV20-1|TRBJ2-1
SARITGSGEQF
>TRBV12-3/TRBV12-4|TRBJ2-1
ASSLRDRGSNEQF
>TRBV27|TRBJ2-3
ASGRASTDTQY
>TRBV5-1|TRBJ1-1
ASSLGPAGEGTEAF
>TRBV20-1|TRBJ1-6
SARGTGGRRALH
>TRBV20-1|TRBJ2-1
SARGGDMYNEQF
>TRBV24-1|TRBJ1-1
ATSAGGEAF
>TRBV29-1|TRBJ2-7
SVEDGRAGDEQY
>TRBV5-5|TRBJ2-1
ASSLGGNSYNEQF
>TRBV7-2|TRBJ2-3
ASSLSGTGQY
>TRBV29-1|TRBJ2-7
SVVRGTGSYEQY
>TRBV20-1|TRBJ2-7
SAVQGANEQY
>TRBV20-1|TRBJ2-2
SATGAGSTGELF
>TRBV7-2|TRBJ1-5
ASSHGQAFGPQH
>TRBV6-2/TRBV6-3|TRBJ2-1
ASSSHKMTYNEQF
>TRBV20-1|TRBJ2-1
SAPAGTGYNEQF
>TRBV7-9|TRBJ2-4
ASSWGGSGRKNIQY
>TRBV5-1|TRBJ2-1
ASSLGAYNEQF